This TCR beta chain was profiled in a study of T cells in Graves' hyperthyroidism and ophthalmopathy. This clonotype was counted many times. Authors of the study amplified TCR beta CDR3 regions from RNA transcripts. When the TCR CDR3 underwent first-round RT-PCR, the HTBI primer set was used. Via MiXCR, TCRdb re-called the multiplex PCR reads, giving one row per CDR3 protein. Here the sample spans around 690,000 distinct CDR3 sequences, 17% being singletons. The definition of stable Graves' hyperthyroidism was no ophthalmopathy progression within 18 months. Orbital computed tomography and thyroid ultrasound, together with serum TRAb and thyroxine and clinical symptoms, were used for diagnoses. There are 15 residues in the CDR3. V gave up 7 bases and J gave up 4 bases, with 16 bases separating them. CDR1 is KGHDR and CDR2 is SFDVKD in the germline V gene.

The source of this sequence is a man aged 45 to 65 with Graves' hyperthyroidism. The J gene is TRBJ2-1, the V gene TRBV24-1; tentatively, D is TRBD2 (5 bases). The sequenced sample consisted of blood. CDR3 coding DNA: TGTGCCACCAGCACAACTAGGTCGGGGTACAATGAGCAGTTCTTC. Encoded protein: CATSTTRSGYNEQFF.